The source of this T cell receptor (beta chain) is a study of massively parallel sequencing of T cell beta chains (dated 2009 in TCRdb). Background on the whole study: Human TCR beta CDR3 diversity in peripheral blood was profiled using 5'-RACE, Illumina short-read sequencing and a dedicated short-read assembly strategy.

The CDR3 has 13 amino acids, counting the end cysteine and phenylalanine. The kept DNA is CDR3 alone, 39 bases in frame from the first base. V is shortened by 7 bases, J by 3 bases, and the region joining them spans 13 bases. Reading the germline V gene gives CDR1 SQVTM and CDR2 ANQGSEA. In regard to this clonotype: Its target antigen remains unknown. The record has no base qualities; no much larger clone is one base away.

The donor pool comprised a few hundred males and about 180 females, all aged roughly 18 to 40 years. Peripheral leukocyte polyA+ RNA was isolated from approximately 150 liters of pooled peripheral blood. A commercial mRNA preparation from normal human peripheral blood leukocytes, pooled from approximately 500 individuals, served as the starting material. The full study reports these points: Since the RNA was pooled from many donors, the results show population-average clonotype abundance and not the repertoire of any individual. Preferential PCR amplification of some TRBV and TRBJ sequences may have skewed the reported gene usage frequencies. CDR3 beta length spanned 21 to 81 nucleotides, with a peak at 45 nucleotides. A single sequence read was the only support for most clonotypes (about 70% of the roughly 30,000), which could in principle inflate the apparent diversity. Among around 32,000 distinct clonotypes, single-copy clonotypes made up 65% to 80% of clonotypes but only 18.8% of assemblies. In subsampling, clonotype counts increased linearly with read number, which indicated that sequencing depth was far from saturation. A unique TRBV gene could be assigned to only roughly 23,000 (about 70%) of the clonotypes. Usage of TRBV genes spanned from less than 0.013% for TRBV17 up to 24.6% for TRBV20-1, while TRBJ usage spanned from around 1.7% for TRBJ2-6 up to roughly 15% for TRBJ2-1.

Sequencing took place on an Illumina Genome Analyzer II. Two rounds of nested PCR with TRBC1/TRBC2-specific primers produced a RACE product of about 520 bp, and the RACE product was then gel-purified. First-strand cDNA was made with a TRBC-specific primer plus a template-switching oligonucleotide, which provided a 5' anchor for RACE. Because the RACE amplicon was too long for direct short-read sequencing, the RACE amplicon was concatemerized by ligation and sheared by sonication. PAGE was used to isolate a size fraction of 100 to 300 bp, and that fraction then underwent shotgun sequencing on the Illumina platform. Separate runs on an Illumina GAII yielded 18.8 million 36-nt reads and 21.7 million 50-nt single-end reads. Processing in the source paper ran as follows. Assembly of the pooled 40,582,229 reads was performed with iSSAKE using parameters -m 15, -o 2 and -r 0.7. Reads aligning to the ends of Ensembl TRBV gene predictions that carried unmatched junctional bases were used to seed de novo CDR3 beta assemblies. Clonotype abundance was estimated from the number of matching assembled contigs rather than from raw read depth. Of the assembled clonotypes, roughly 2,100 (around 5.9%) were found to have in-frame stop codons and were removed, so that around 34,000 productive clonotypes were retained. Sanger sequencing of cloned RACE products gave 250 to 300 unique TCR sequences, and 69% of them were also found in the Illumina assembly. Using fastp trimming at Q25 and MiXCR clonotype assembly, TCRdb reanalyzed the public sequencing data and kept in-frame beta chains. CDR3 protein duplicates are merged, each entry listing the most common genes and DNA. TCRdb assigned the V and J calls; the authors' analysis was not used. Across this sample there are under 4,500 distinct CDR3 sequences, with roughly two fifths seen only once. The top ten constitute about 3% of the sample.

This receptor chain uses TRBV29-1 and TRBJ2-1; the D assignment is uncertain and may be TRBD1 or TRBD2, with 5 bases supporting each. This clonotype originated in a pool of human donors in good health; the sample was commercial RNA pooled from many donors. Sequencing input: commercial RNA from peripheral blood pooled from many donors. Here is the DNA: TGCAGCGGGGGACGGCTAGTCTACAATGAGCAGTTCTTC. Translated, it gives CSGGRLVYNEQFF.